This T cell receptor (beta chain) was obtained from a study of T-cell memory formation after mild COVID-19. Whole-study results and caveats: CD4+ clones that contracted lay mainly in CM and EM; CD8+ ones lay in EMRA.

This clonotype was observed a few times. Its antigen is not known. MiXCR, run by TCRdb on the 5' RACE reads, gives a single entry per CDR3 protein. The sample lists 550,000 to 650,000 distinct CDR3 sequences, around 16% occurring once. V dropped 6 bases and J dropped 9; count of bases not matched to a gene: 10. Germline V gene sequence: CDR1 MNHEY, CDR2 SVGAGI. The CDR3 has 14 residues. The rearrangement links TRBV6-5 to TRBJ2-1; 8 positions match TRBD2. Sequenced sample: PBMCs or a T cell subset sorted from them (not recorded which). The TCR sequence derives from an adult woman who had mild COVID-19 (a few samples of this study predate the infection). Cell type and time point are not known. The CDR3 DNA reads TGTGCCAGCAGAGGAGCGGGAGCATCCGGTGAGCAGTTCTTC. It specifies CASRGAGASGEQFF.